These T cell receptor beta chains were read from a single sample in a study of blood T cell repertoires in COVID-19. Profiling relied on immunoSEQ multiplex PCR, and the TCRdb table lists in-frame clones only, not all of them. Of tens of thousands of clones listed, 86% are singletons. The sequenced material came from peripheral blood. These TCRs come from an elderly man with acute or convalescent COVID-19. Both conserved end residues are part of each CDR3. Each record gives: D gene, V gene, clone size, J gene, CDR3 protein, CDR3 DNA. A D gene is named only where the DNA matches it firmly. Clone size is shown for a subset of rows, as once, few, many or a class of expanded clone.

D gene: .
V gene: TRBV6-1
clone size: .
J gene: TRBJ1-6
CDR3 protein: CASSEMTGGRSPLHF
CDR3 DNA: TGTGCCAGCAGTGAAATGACCGGAGGACGTTCACCCCTCCACTTT

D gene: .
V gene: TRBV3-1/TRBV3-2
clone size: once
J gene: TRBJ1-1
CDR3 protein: CASSREGEGDSNTEAFF
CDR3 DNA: TGTGCCAGCAGCCGAGAAGGGGAGGGGGATTCGAACACTGAAGCTTTCTTT

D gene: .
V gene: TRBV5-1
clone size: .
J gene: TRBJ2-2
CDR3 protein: CASSLSLYTGELFF
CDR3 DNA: TGCGCCAGCAGCTTGTCCCTTTACACCGGGGAGCTGTTTTTT

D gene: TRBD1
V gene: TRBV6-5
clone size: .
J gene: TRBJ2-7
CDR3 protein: CASSYMWDRPQYF
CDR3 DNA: TGTGCCAGCAGTTATATGTGGGACAGGCCGCAGTACTTC

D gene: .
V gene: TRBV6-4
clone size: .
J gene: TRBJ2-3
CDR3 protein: CASSAFAGSIAGDTQYF
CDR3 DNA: TGTGCCAGCAGTGCCTTCGCAGGGTCAATTGCTGGAGATACGCAGTATTTT

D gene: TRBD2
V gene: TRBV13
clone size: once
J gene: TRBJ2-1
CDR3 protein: CASSQGLAGGNEQFF
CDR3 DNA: TGTGCCAGCAGCCAGGGACTAGCGGGGGGGAATGAGCAGTTCTTC

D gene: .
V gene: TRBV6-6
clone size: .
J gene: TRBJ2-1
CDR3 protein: CASSYESKYNEQFF
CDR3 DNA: TGTGCCAGCAGTTATGAGTCGAAGTACAATGAGCAGTTCTTC

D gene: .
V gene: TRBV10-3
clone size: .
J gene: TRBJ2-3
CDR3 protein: CAISVKGADTQYF
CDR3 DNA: TGTGCCATCAGTGTTAAGGGGGCAGATACGCAGTATTTT

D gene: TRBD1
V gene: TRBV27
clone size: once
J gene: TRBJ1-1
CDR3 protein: CASSSPTGTVNTEAFF
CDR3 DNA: TGTGCCAGCAGTTCCCCGACAGGGACGGTAAACACTGAAGCTTTCTTT

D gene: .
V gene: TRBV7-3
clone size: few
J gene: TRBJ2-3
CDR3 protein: CASSLHDRNADTQYF
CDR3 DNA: TGTGCCAGCAGCTTACACGACAGGAACGCAGATACGCAGTATTTT

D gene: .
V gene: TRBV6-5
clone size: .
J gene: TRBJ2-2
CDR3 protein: CASSLYRDTGELFF
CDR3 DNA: TGTGCCAGCAGCCTTTACAGAGACACCGGGGAGCTGTTTTTT

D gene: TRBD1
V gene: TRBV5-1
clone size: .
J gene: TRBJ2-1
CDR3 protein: CASSLEGTGGLDEQFF
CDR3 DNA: TGCGCCAGCAGCTTGGAAGGGACAGGGGGTTTAGATGAGCAGTTCTTC

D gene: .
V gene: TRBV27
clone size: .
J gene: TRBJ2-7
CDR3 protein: CASSPPVASYYYEQYF
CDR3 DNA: TGTGCCAGCAGTCCACCCGTTGCATCCTACTACTACGAGCAGTACTTC

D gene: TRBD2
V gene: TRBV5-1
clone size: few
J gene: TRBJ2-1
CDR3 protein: CASSLEAGVYNEQFF
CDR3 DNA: TGCGCCAGCAGCTTGGAAGCGGGGGTATACAATGAGCAGTTCTTC